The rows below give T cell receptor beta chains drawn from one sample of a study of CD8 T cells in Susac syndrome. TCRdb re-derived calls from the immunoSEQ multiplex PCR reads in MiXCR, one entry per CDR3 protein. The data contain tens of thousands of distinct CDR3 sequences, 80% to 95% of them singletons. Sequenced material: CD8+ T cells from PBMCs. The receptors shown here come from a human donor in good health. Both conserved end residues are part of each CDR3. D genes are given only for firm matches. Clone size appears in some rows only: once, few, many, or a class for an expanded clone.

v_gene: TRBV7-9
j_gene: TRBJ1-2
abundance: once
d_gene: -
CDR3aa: CASSLPDRQFFYGYTF
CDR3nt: TGTGCCAGCAGCTTACCCGATCGACAGTTCTTCTATGGCTACACCTTC

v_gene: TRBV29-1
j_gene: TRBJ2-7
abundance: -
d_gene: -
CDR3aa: CSVALRNSYEQYF
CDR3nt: TGCAGCGTTGCCTTGCGGAACTCCTACGAGCAGTACTTC

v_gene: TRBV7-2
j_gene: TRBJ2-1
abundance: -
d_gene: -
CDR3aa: CASSPWGRLNEQFF
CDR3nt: TGTGCCAGCAGCCCCTGGGGTAGGTTGAATGAGCAGTTCTTC

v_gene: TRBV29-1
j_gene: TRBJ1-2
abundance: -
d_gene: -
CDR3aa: CSVDIGKVGGYTF
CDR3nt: TGCAGCGTTGATATAGGGAAGGTCGGTGGCTACACCTTC

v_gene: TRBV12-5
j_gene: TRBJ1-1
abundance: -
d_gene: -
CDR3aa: CASSLELGARTEAFF
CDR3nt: TGTGCTAGTAGCCTTGAGTTGGGCGCCAGGACTGAAGCTTTCTTT

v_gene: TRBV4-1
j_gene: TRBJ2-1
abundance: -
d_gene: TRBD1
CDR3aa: CASSQDTGGAGLAEQFF
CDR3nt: TGCGCCAGCAGCCAGGACACAGGGGGCGCTGGACTCGCTGAGCAGTTCTTC

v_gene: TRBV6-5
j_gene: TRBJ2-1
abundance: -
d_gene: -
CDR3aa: CASSSDTSSYNEQFF
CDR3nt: TGTGCCAGCAGCTCCGACACGAGCTCCTACAATGAGCAGTTCTTC

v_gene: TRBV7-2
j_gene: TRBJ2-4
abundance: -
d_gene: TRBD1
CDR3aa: CASSLRDRASKNIQYF
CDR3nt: TGTGCCAGCAGCTTAAGGGACAGGGCCTCGAAAAACATTCAGTACTTC

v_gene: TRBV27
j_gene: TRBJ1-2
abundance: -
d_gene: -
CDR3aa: CASSPVRSYGYTF
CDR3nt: TGTGCCAGCTCCCCGGTCAGATCCTATGGCTACACCTTC

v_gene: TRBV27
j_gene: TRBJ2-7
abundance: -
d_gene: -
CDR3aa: CASSLRISPFQQQYF
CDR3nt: TGTGCCAGCAGTTTACGAATTTCCCCATTCCAACAACAGTACTTC

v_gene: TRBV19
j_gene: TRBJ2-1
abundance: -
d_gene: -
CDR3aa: CASSGPSAYNEQFF
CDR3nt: TGTGCCAGTAGTGGGCCATCGGCCTACAATGAGCAGTTCTTC

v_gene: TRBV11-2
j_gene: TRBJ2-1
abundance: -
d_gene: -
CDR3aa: CASSTDTNEQFF
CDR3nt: TGTGCCAGCAGCACGGACACCAATGAGCAGTTCTTC

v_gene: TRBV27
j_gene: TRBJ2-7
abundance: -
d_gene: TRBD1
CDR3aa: CASSRTGHNEQYF
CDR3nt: TGTGCCAGCAGTCGGACAGGTCACAACGAGCAGTACTTC

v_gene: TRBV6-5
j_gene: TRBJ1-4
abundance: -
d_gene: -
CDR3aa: CASSYSMGATNEKLFF
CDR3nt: TGTGCCAGCAGTTACTCGATGGGTGCAACTAATGAAAAACTGTTTTTT

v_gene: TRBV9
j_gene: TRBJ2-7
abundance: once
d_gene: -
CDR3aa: CASSVEGAYEQYF
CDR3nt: TGTGCCAGCAGCGTAGAGGGGGCCTACGAGCAGTACTTC

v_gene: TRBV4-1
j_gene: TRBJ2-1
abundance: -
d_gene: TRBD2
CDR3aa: CASSQEPVGSGERFYNEQFF
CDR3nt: TGCGCCAGCAGCCAAGAACCAGTCGGTAGCGGGGAGAGATTTTACAATGAGCAGTTCTTC

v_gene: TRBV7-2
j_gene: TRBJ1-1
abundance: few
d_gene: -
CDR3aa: CASSSAGRGEAFF
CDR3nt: TGTGCCAGCAGCTCAGCTGGTCGTGGTGAAGCTTTCTTT

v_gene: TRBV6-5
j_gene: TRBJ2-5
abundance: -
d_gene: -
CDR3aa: CASSYFPWVQETQYF
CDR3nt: TGTGCCAGCAGTTACTTCCCATGGGTCCAAGAGACCCAGTACTTC

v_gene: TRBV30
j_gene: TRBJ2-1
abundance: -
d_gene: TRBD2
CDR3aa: CAWSTPAGGLYNEQFF
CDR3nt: TGTGCCTGGAGTACTCCAGCGGGAGGGCTCTACAATGAGCAGTTCTTC

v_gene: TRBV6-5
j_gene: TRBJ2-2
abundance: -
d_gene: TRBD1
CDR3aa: CASSSMTLDRGPGELFF
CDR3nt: TGTGCCAGCAGTTCTATGACGCTGGACAGGGGGCCCGGGGAGCTGTTTTTT

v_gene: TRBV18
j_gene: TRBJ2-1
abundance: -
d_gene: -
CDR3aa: CASSRPFEGINEQFF
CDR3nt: TGTGCCAGCTCACGTCCTTTTGAAGGGATCAATGAGCAGTTCTTC

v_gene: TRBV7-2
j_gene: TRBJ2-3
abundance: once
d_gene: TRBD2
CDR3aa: CASSRLLAGGGDTQYF
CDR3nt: TGTGCCAGCAGCCGTCTACTAGCGGGAGGCGGGGATACGCAGTATTTT

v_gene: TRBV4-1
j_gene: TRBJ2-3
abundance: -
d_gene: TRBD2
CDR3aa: CASSPNSASGSTQYF
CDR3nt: TGCGCCAGCAGCCCGAATTCGGCTAGCGGGAGTACGCAGTATTTT

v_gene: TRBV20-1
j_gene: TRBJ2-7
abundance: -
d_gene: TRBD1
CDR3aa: CSARPMDRDFGEQYF
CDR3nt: TGCAGTGCTAGACCGATGGACAGGGACTTTGGGGAGCAGTACTTC

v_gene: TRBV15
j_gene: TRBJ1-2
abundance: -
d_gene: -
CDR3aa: CAISRDRFYGRAYGYTF
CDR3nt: TGTGCCATCAGCAGAGATCGTTTCTACGGGAGGGCCTATGGCTACACTTTC

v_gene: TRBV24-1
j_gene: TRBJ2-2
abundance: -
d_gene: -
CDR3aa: CATRDGEELFF
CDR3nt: TGTGCCACCCGGGACGGGGAGGAGCTGTTTTTT

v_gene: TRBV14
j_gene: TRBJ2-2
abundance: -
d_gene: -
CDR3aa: CASSQDLAYTGELFF
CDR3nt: TGTGCCAGCAGCCAAGATCTTGCCTACACCGGGGAGCTGTTTTTT

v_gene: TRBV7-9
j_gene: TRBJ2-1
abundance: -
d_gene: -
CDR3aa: CASSSLWASEYYNEQFF
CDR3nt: TGTGCCAGCAGCTCCCTCTGGGCTAGCGAGTACTACAATGAGCAGTTCTTC

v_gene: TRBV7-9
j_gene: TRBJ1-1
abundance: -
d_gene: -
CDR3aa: CASSFGAGLTEAFF
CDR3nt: TGTGCCAGCAGCTTCGGGGCGGGGCTCACTGAAGCTTTCTTT

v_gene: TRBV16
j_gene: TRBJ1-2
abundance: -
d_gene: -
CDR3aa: CASSRHISGYDYGYTF
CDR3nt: TGTGCCAGCAGCCGGCACATTTCCGGCTATGACTATGGCTACACCTTC

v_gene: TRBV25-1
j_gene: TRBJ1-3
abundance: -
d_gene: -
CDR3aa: CASSEYGLPGNTIYF
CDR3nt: TGTGCCAGCAGTGAATACGGCCTACCTGGAAACACCATATATTTT

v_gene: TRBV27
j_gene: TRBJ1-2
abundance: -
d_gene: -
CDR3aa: CASSEGGAYGYTF
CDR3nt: TGTGCCAGCAGTGAAGGGGGGGCCTATGGCTACACCTTC

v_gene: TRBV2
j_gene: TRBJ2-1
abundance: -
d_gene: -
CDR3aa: CASAWLAPSSYNEQFF
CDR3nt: TGTGCCAGCGCTTGGTTGGCGCCTAGCTCCTACAATGAGCAGTTCTTC

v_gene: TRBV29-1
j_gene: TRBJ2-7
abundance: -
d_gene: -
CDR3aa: CSVAAGRNEQYF
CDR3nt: TGCAGCGTTGCGGCGGGACGGAACGAGCAGTACTTC

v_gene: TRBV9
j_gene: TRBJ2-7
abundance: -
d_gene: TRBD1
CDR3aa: CASSPGQIYEQYF
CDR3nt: TGTGCCAGCAGCCCGGGACAGATCTACGAGCAGTACTTC

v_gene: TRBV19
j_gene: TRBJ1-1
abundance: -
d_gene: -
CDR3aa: CATQDPVPSAEAFF
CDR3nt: TGTGCCACCCAAGACCCTGTACCGTCAGCTGAAGCTTTCTTT

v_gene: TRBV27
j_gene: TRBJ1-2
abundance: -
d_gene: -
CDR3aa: CASSFAGDYYGYTF
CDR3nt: TGTGCCAGCAGTTTTGCCGGCGACTACTATGGCTACACCTTC

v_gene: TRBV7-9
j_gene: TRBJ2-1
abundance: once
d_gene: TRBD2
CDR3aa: CASSLMWREFNEQFF
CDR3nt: TGTGCCAGCAGCTTAATGTGGCGGGAGTTCAATGAGCAGTTCTTC

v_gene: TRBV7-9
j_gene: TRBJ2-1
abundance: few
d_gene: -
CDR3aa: CASSPVVDEQFF
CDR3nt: TGTGCCAGCAGCCCAGTCGTCGATGAGCAGTTCTTC

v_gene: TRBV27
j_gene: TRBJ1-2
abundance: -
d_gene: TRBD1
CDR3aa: CASSSADRIYGYTF
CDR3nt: TGTGCCAGCAGTTCAGCGGACAGGATCTATGGCTACACCTTC

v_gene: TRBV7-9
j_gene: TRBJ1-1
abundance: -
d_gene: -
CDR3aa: CASSQDSGASEAFF
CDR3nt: TGTGCCAGCAGCCAAGACAGCGGAGCGTCTGAAGCTTTCTTT

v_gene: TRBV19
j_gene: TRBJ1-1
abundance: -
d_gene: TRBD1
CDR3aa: CASTLSGGTEAFF
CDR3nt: TGTGCCAGTACACTCTCAGGGGGCACTGAAGCTTTCTTT

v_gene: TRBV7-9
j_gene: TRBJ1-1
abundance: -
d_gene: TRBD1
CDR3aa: CASRSRTGGMNTEAFF
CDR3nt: TGTGCCAGCAGATCTCGGACAGGGGGTATGAACACTGAAGCTTTCTTT

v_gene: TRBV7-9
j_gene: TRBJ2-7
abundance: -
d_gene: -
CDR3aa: CASSLGKFSEQYF
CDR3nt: TGTGCCAGCAGCTTGGGGAAGTTTAGCGAGCAGTACTTC

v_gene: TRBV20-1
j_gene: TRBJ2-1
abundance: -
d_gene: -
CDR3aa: CSAYAGSSEQFF
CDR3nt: TGCAGTGCCTATGCCGGGAGTTCCGAGCAGTTCTTC